This passage covers 20 T cell receptor beta chains from one sample sequenced in a study of blood T cell repertoires in COVID-19. Only in-frame clones appear in the TCRdb table, and some are missing; sequencing was by immunoSEQ multiplex PCR. The profile covers about 140,000 clones, with 84% appearing a single time and approximately 1.6% taken by the ten largest. Input material: PBMCs or T cells enriched from blood (not recorded which). These receptor sequences come from a woman younger than 30 who had been exposed to COVID-19.

The gene calls are TRBV6-4 and TRBJ2-1; 12 nucleotides match TRBD2. Losses at the gene ends were 0 bases for V and 3 bases for J; bases not matched to a gene: 0. The germline V gene has CDR1 MRHNA and CDR2 SNTAGT. The CDR3 has 16 residues. The CDR3 DNA is TGTGCCAGCAGTGACTCGACTAGCGGGAGCTACAATGAGCAGTTCTTC. Encoded protein: CASSDSTSGSYNEQFF.

This chain joins TRBV3-1 (or the pseudogene TRBV3-2) and TRBJ2-1, with 14 bases lining up with TRBD2. CDR1 and CDR2 (germline): LGHDT, YNNKEL (reference sequence). The CDR3 extends over 17 amino acids. J was trimmed by 8 bases and V by 3 bases; bases with no gene match: 9. The CDR3, as DNA: TGTGCCAGCAGCCAGGAACAGGGACTAGCGGGAGCCCATGAGCAGTTCTTC. Residues: CASSQEQGLAGAHEQFF.

This chain links TRBV4-1 with TRBJ1-1; no reliable D call. The germline V and J ends were trimmed by 1 base and 4 bases, with 16 bases remaining between them. Germline lookup yields CDR1 MGHRA and CDR2 YSYEKL. This CDR3 comprises 16 residues. The CDR3: CASSQVSVGVATEAFF. For the CDR3, the DNA is TGCGCCAGCAGCCAAGTTAGCGTCGGGGTGGCCACTGAAGCTTTCTTT.

V is TRBV19 and J is TRBJ2-6, with 7 bases fitting TRBD1. Germline CDR1 is LNHDA and CDR2 is SQIVND (reference sequence). The CDR3 length is 18 residues. Trimming took 7 bases from V and 0 from J; bases not matched to a gene: 12. The CDR3 sequence: CASTQSPGTASGANVLTF. CDR3 sequence (DNA): TGTGCCAGTACTCAATCGCCTGGGACAGCCTCTGGGGCCAACGTCCTGACTTTC.

This chain links TRBV9 with TRBJ2-2; 9 bases are a match to TRBD2. The CDR3 runs to 17 residues. CDR1 and CDR2 (germline): SGDLS, YYNGEE. Trimming cost V 2 bases and J 1 base; bases outside gene matches: 6. CDR3 protein: CASSVLVAGENTGELFF. The CDR3 DNA sequence: TGTGCCAGCAGCGTTTTAGTAGCGGGAGAGAACACCGGGGAGCTGTTTTTT.

The rearrangement uses TRBV6-5 and TRBJ2-7, with a possible D match to TRBD1 (5 bases). Trimming shortened V by 2 bases and J by 1 base, and 9 bases separated the two germline ends. CDR3 length: 14 residues. Germline V gene lookup returns CDR1 MNHEY and CDR2 SVGAGI. The CDR3 bases are TGTGCCAGCAGTTACATTGCAGGGTCCTACGAGCAGTACTTC. Translating gives CASSYIAGSYEQYF.

This clone has a handful of counts. The V gene is TRBV19, the J gene TRBJ2-3; TRBD1 matches at 8 bases. The CDR3 loop spans 15 amino acids. V was pared by 5 bases and J by 1 base, with 5 bases of the junction left unmatched. Per the germline V gene, CDR1 is LNHDA and CDR2 is SQIVND (reference sequence). This CDR3 is CASSGVGQGTDTQYF. CDR3 nucleotide sequence: TGTGCCAGTAGTGGAGTGGGACAGGGCACAGATACGCAGTATTTT.

The V and J genes are TRBV25-1 and TRBJ1-1, with 7 bases that match TRBD1. The length of the CDR3 is 14 residues. Germline CDR1 and CDR2: MGHDK and SYGVNS. Unmatched junction bases numbered 5, after V lost 6 bases and J lost 1 base. The chain's CDR3 is CASSPRTGNTEAFF. As DNA, the CDR3 is TGTGCCAGCAGCCCCAGGACAGGGAACACTGAAGCTTTCTTT. Full variable domain (rest looked up from reference TRBV25-1 and TRBJ1-1): EADIYQTPRYLVIGTGKKITLECSQTMGHDKMYWYQQDPGMELHLIHYSYGVNSTEKGDLSSESTVSRIRTEHFPLTLESARPSHTSQYLCASSPRTGNTEAFFGQGTRLTVV.

This chain uses TRBV4-1 with TRBJ2-7; D remains unclear. Trimming stripped 3 bases from V and 2 bases from J, with 11 bases between. The CDR3 spans 14 residues. Germline CDR1 and CDR2: MGHRA and YSYEKL. The CDR3 DNA reads as TGCGCCAGCAGCCACCTAACTGAAACCTACGAGCAGTACTTC. Translating gives CASSHLTETYEQYF.

This chain uses TRBV6-2 or TRBV6-3 with TRBJ2-5; TRBD1 matches at 7 bases. The CDR3 loop spans 11 amino acids. The V gene end was trimmed by 5 bases and the J gene end by 14 bases; junction bases not matched to a gene: 8. In germline, CDR1 is MNHEY, CDR2 SVGEGT. The CDR3 sequence is CASSNDRVPYF. DNA for the CDR3: TGTGCCAGCAGTAACGACAGGGTTCCATACTTC.

This sequence joins TRBV3-1 (or the pseudogene TRBV3-2) and TRBJ1-1, with 8 nucleotides matching TRBD1. Germline V gives CDR1 LGHDT, CDR2 YNNKEL (reference sequence). V was pared by 5 bases and J by 2 bases, with 7 bases of the junction left unmatched. This CDR3 region has 15 residues. CDR3 in amino acids: CASSFPGTGNTEAFF. CDR3 nucleotides: TGTGCCAGCAGCTTCCCCGGGACAGGTAACACTGAAGCTTTCTTT.

The CDR3: CSVASGGDTQYF. In DNA form, the CDR3 reads TGCAGCGTTGCGTCAGGGGGAGATACGCAGTATTTT. The J gene is TRBJ2-3, the V gene TRBV29-1; the match to TRBD1 covers 7 bases. The CDR3 consists of 12 residues. V lost 4 bases, J lost 5 bases, and 3 bases stayed unmatched. Looked up from germline, CDR1 is SQVTM and CDR2 is ANQGSEA.

This clone was seen many times. The gene calls are TRBV6-2 or TRBV6-3 and TRBJ1-5; a possible D gene is TRBD1 (5 bases). Germline V gene lookup returns CDR1 MNHEY and CDR2 SVGEGT. Trimming stripped 6 bases from V and 1 base from J, with 19 bases between. The CDR3 consists of 17 residues. CDR3 loop: CASSVRPFRGSNQPQHF. CDR3 bases: TGTGCCAGCAGCGTTCGTCCCTTCCGGGGGAGCAATCAGCCCCAGCATTTT.

The count of this clone is one. The CDR3 DNA reads TGTGCCAGCAGTCAGGACAGGGGGACCTCCTACGAGCAGTACTTC. Translation gives CASSQDRGTSYEQYF. J is TRBJ2-7 and V is TRBV7-6, with 10 positions matching TRBD1. This CDR3 comprises 15 residues. Germline V lookup: CDR1 SGHVS, CDR2 FNYEAQ. V lost 6 bases, J lost 0 bases, and 5 bases stayed unmatched. The variable domain in full, with the rest retrieved from reference TRBV7-6 and TRBJ2-7, is GAGVSQSPRYKVTKRGQDVALRCDPISGHVSLYWYRQALGQGPEFLTYFNYEAQQDKSGLPNDRFSAERPEGSISTLTIQRTEQRDSAMYRCASSQDRGTSYEQYFGPGTRLTVT.

The chain links TRBV21-1 to TRBJ2-7; TRBD1 was called by the table and not checked on the DNA. TRBV21-1 is a recognized pseudogene. This CDR3 has 13 amino acids. CDR3 bases: TGTGCCAGCTTGCGACAGGGAACCTACGAGCAGTACTTC. This encodes CASLRQGTYEQYF.

The V and J genes are TRBV25-1 and TRBJ2-2, with 8 bases fitting TRBD1. This CDR3 contains 17 residues. CDR1 MGHDK and CDR2 SYGVNS come from the germline V gene. Germline trimming cut 2 bases from V and 1 base from J; bases unmatched to any gene: 6. The CDR3 coding sequence is TGTGCCAGCAGTGAACCCCCGGGGACAGGGAACACCGGGGAGCTGTTTTTT. It yields the protein CASSEPPGTGNTGELFF.

J is TRBJ1-5 and V is TRBV25-1; D ambiguous. Germline-derived CDR1 and CDR2 are MGHDK and SYGVNS. V lost 4 bases and J lost 0, with 7 bases in between. This CDR3 has 14 residues. This chain's CDR3 is CASSGPGSNQPQHF. DNA of the CDR3: TGTGCCAGCAGTGGCCCAGGTAGCAATCAGCCCCAGCATTTT.

V usage is TRBV7-3 and J usage is TRBJ1-1; D call uncertain. Per germline, CDR1 SGHTA and CDR2 FQGTGA. V was clipped by 4 bases and J by 8 bases, with 14 bases between them. The CDR3 runs 13 residues. The CDR3 DNA reads as TGTGCCAGCAGCTCTAACGGGGTACGGGAAGCTTTCTTT. This codes for CASSSNGVREAFF.

The chain employs TRBV6-2 or TRBV6-3 and TRBJ1-1; TRBD1 agrees at 8 bases. Trimming took 5 bases from V and 2 from J; bases not matched to a gene: 10. Per germline, CDR1 MNHEY and CDR2 SVGEGT. The CDR3 spans 16 residues. The CDR3 is CASSPTDRAFNTEAFF. DNA of the CDR3: TGTGCCAGCAGTCCCACGGACAGGGCGTTTAACACTGAAGCTTTCTTT.

Here the CDR3 reads CASSAIRTGANEQYF. DNA for the CDR3: TGTGCCAGCAGTGCCATCAGGACAGGGGCAAACGAGCAGTACTTC. V gene TRBV2 combines with J gene TRBJ2-7; 9 bases match TRBD1. CDR3 length: 15 amino acids. The germline gives CDR1 SNHLY, CDR2 FYNNEI. V lost 4 bases, J lost 5 bases, and 9 bases stayed unmatched.